A selection of T cell receptor beta chains follows, all from one sample in a study of technical replicates of blood from several donors. Method: immunoSEQ multiplex PCR; TCRdb's copy keeps in-frame clones and lacks some. The table has 65,000 to 85,000 clones, roughly 97% seen once; the top ten hold about 0.34%. Sample: T cells isolated from PBMCs. The source is a human donor in good health. CDR3s include the opening cysteine and the closing phenylalanine or tryptophan. The D gene is left open where the match is weak.

V gene	D gene	J gene	CDR3 protein	CDR3 DNA
TRBV19	TRBD1	TRBJ1-1	CASSRDRDTEAFF	TGTGCCAGTAGTCGGGACAGGGACACTGAAGCTTTCTTT
TRBV5-8	-	TRBJ2-5	CASSLLVQTQYF	TGTGCCAGCAGCTTGCTAGTTCAGACCCAGTACTTC
TRBV2	-	TRBJ1-3	CASSELGNTIYF	TGTGCCAGCAGTGAATTAGGAAACACCATATATTTT
TRBV2	-	TRBJ2-1	CASSDSGVQLDEQFF	TGTGCCAGCAGTGACTCGGGGGTACAGCTGGATGAGCAGTTCTTC
TRBV14	TRBD1	TRBJ1-1	CASSQAGTGMNTEAFF	TGTGCCAGCAGCCAAGCTGGGACAGGCATGAACACTGAAGCTTTCTTT
TRBV11-3	-	TRBJ2-1	CASSLGGSRDNEQFF	TGTGCCAGCAGCTTAGGAGGCTCCAGAGACAATGAGCAGTTCTTC
TRBV11-3	-	TRBJ1-1	CASSRNTEAFF	TGTGCCAGCAGCCGGAACACTGAAGCTTTCTTT
TRBV7-2	-	TRBJ1-5	CASSLGAGIFQPQHF	TGTGCCAGCAGCTTAGGGGCGGGGATCTTTCAGCCCCAGCATTTT
TRBV7-3	TRBD2	TRBJ2-7	CASSLSSGAFNEQYF	TGTGCCAGCAGCTTATCAAGCGGGGCCTTCAACGAGCAGTACTTC
TRBV14	TRBD2	TRBJ2-7	CASNQLAGATYEQYF	TGTGCCAGCAACCAACTAGCGGGAGCGACCTACGAGCAGTACTTC
TRBV29-1	TRBD1	TRBJ2-7	CSVESGLWDRGYEQYF	TGCAGCGTTGAAAGCGGTTTATGGGACAGGGGTTACGAGCAGTACTTC
TRBV27	-	TRBJ1-5	CASSFGHLTPHQPQHF	TGTGCCAGCAGTTTTGGGCACCTCACCCCTCATCAGCCCCAGCATTTT
TRBV30	TRBD2	TRBJ2-7	CAWTSGIMDEQYF	TGTGCCTGGACTAGCGGGATAATGGACGAGCAGTACTTC
TRBV27	-	TRBJ1-1	CASSIIGQIYTEAFF	TGTGCCAGCAGTATTATTGGTCAGATTTACACTGAAGCTTTCTTT
TRBV29-1	-	TRBJ1-2	CSVEPRQSSDYGYTF	TGCAGCGTTGAACCCAGACAGAGTAGTGACTATGGCTACACCTTC
TRBV28	-	TRBJ2-5	CASSPQHSRGETQYF	TGTGCCAGCAGCCCGCAGCACTCCCGGGGAGAGACCCAGTACTTC